Listed below are T cell receptor beta chains from one sample, sequenced in a study of T cell changes during pregnancy in multiple sclerosis. Generated by immunoSEQ multiplex PCR, the TCRdb table keeps only in-frame clones and is missing some. The data contain more than 80,000 clones, about 90% of them singletons. This material consisted of peripheral blood, taken before pregnancy. The receptors were sampled from a female donor with multiple sclerosis, enrolled in a pregnancy study. Each CDR3 is given with its conserved first and last residue. Clone size is not always given. Where it is, it says once, few, many or a class for expanded clones.

>once|TRBV27
CASTPRIPGELFF
>NA|TRBV25-1
CASSRRDSSYNEQFF
>NA|TRBV4-1
CASSSGVGGGMETQYF
>once|TRBV7-9
CASSLNRGREETQYF
>NA|TRBV4-1
CASSQLNGMLYGYTF
>once|TRBV5-1
CASSLANVNTEAFF
>NA|TRBV7-8
CASSSNYEQYF
>NA|TRBV10-3
CAISDGDRGYQPQHF
>once|TRBV7-3
CASSLASGGRAGTDTQYF
>NA|TRBV30
CAWSWGEDYGYTF
>NA|TRBV6-6
CASNPGKTSTDTQYF
>NA|TRBV9
CASSVTGQGLGYTEAFF
>NA|TRBV6-1
CASSEDRRWYYGYTF
>NA|TRBV19
CASSWFSGSADTQYF
>once|TRBV28
CASRTTGYYGYTF
>NA|TRBV28
CASSLGTGGAVKLFF
>NA|TRBV28
CASSPGGGLDYGYTF
>NA|TRBV6-4
CASSERAGVSDTQYF
>once|TRBV27
CASKGDHEQFF
>NA|TRBV9
CASSVEGGLAGLDYNEQFF
>once|TRBV28
CASSLPSGLNYEQYF
>NA|TRBV30
CAWGTSGYNEQFF
>NA|TRBV7-9
CASSLVVGTGFEKLFF
>NA|TRBV4-1
CASSQVPGITDTQYF
>NA|TRBV18
CASSLPGLGYTEAFF
>NA|TRBV9
CASSTGTSGTDTQYF
>NA|TRBV7-6
CASSLTSDYEQYF
>NA|TRBV30
CAWSGGMTYEQYF
>NA|TRBV9
CASSDGQREKLFF
>NA|TRBV28
CASLTGESNYGYTF
>NA|TRBV11-3
CASSLGVAGYTF
>NA|TRBV13
CASSLGGTGQPYGYTF
>NA|TRBV6-1
CASSSLRTEAFF
>once|TRBV4-3
CASSQDAAGTLTDTQYF
>NA|TRBV7-2
CASSITLGTAYEQYF
>NA|TRBV11-3
CASSTRGGPGEQYF
>NA|TRBV28
CASTGVNTGELFF
>NA|TRBV5-8
CASSLGLAGEGETQYF
>once|TRBV27
CASRPDRGALYYTF
>NA|TRBV4-1
CASSQEGGMGEQYF
>NA|TRBV10-3
CAISEFRGSNEKLFF
>NA|TRBV30
CAWGTGGRYYGYTF
>NA|TRBV6-1
CASSWDRSGGQPQHF
>NA|TRBV28
CASMGVTGMNQPQHF
>NA|TRBV6-4
CASSDSSGRETQYF
>NA|TRBV28
CASSLMNQAEQYF
>NA|TRBV2
CASRIGTGGNQPQHF
>NA|TRBV6-5
CASSLLAASTDTQYF
>NA|TRBV9
CASSVGTGAGYTF
>NA|TRBV30
CAWRTHAGTGVSPLHF
>NA|TRBV9
CASSTGRDYNEQFF
>NA|TRBV2
CASMAIHYEQYF
>NA|TRBV29-1
CSVYGTVDGEQYF
>NA|TRBV2
CASAGTGGGYGYTF
>NA|TRBV19
CASSIAGTETQYF
>NA|TRBV5-6
CASSSQGKAEAFF
>once|TRBV7-3
CASSLQRTSTYNEQFF
>NA|TRBV4-2
CASSQSGTGPKNIQYF
>NA|TRBV10-3
CAISDRRSSYNEQFF